This T cell receptor beta chain appears in the sequencing data of a study of identical twins (dated by TCRdb to the mid-2010s). Context from the whole study: To test whether fetal clonotypes persist, this study deep-sequenced TCR alpha and beta repertoires from monozygotic twins, from unrelated adults of various ages, and from cord blood. To rule out contamination, replicate twin experiments were performed at different times with different library preparation protocols.

CDR1 and CDR2 were assigned from the germline V gene as SNHLY and FYNNEI. From the cysteine through the phenylalanine, the CDR3 covers 14 amino acids. Of the read, only the CDR3 DNA is kept; its 42 bases are in frame from base 1. The V end loses 2 bases and the J end loses 7 bases, and a stretch of 11 bases separates them. General conclusions and limits of the study: Abundant cord blood beta clonotypes had fewer insertions, young adult naive repertoires showed a similar but weaker trend, and memory repertoires showed no such trend. In monozygotic twins, recombination models systematically underestimated out-of-frame TCR alpha sharing, but the models matched the sharing seen between unrelated individuals. Out-of-frame TCR alpha sequences shared between twins showed an excess of low generation-probability sequences compared with coincidental sharing between unrelated individuals. Zero-insertion analyses could be partly confounded by invariant T cells such as MAIT and iNKT, though diverse VJ usage argued against such confounding for most clonotypes. Conclusions relied on cross-sectional statistical analysis, since the same donors could not be followed over many years. In beta out-of-frame sequences, excess twin sharing was weaker, because having fewer shared sequences lowered the signal-to-noise ratio.

The library was built by means of 5' RACE. TCRdb names Illumina HiSeq 2000 as the instrument used. A universal primer binding site was added through template switching, and the final cDNA carried a unique molecular identifier so that TCR cDNA molecules could be counted accurately. Specific primers in the conserved constant-segment region were used to synthesize first-strand cDNA for TCR alpha and beta chains. To control for contamination, each cDNA library was double barcoded with a SMART-Mk sample barcode plus Illumina barcodes. TruSeq adapter sequences along with Illumina sample barcodes were introduced in two successive PCR steps. TCR alpha and beta cDNA libraries were sequenced on the Illumina HiSeq platform with custom primers. The paper's processing steps were these. MiGEC was used to process raw reads and extract unique molecular identifiers, and MiXCR was used to find CDR3 positions. Recombination models were inferred per individual with the repgenHMM and IGoR tools using an EM algorithm. The tcR package in R was used for shared clonotype analysis, with sharing normalized by the product of cloneset sizes. To study raw recombination free of thymic and clonal selection effects, out-of-frame nonproductive sequences were analyzed. Using fastp trimming at Q25 and MiXCR clonotype assembly, TCRdb reanalyzed the public sequencing data and kept in-frame beta chains. Rows with one shared CDR3 protein collapse into an entry with the most common genes and DNA. What appears here as the V and J calls and clone size reflects TCRdb's work, not the paper's. Recorded for this sample are a few hundred thousand distinct CDR3 sequences; roughly 9% of them occurred a single time. Approximately 9.3% of the sample lies in the top ten.

Notes on this clonotype: The target of this receptor is not known. The record has no base qualities; no much larger clone is one base away.

Only healthy Caucasian donors were included. The researchers also sequenced three unrelated adults who were not twins: a male aged 18 to 29, a male aged 50 to 60, and a female aged 50 to 60. Miltenyi CD45RO+ enrichment and human naive T-cell isolation kits were used to isolate memory (CD45RO+) and naive T cells from PBMC. The origin of this receptor is a woman aged 45 to 65 in good health. Sequencing used naive T cells sorted from blood. The cell subset or site label corresponds to: cells isolated with a human naive T-cell isolation kit. The V gene is TRBV2 and the J gene is TRBJ2-2, with the D gene not confidently named. This receptor has the CDR3 CASSEQTAIGELFF. The DNA is as follows: TGTGCCAGCAGTGAACAAACGGCGATCGGGGAGCTGTTTTTT. The variable domain in full, with residues beyond the CDR3 obtained from the reference TRBV2 and TRBJ2-2 genes, is EPEVTQTPSHQVTQMGQEVILRCVPISNHLYFYWYRQILGQKVEFLVSFYNNEISEKSEIFDDQFSVERPDGSNFTLKIRSTKLEDSAMYFCASSEQTAIGELFFGEGSRLTVL.